This is a list of T cell receptor beta chains from one sample in a study of T cells after yellow fever vaccination. Each CDR3 protein gets one entry after TCRdb re-called the 5' RACE reads with MiXCR. Of approximately 550,000 distinct CDR3 sequences listed, about 14% are singletons. The sequencing used PBMCs, collected on the day of the yellow fever booster vaccination. Receptors were obtained from a man in his thirties or forties who received the YFV17D yellow fever vaccine. CDR3s include the opening cysteine and the closing phenylalanine or tryptophan. A D gene is named only where the DNA matches it firmly. Clone size is shown for a subset of rows, as once, few, many or a class of expanded clone.

D gene: NA; clone size: NA; J gene: TRBJ2-6; V gene: TRBV19; CDR3 protein: CASSTRDLRSGANVLTF; CDR3 DNA: TGTGCCAGTAGTACCCGGGACCTTCGATCTGGGGCCAACGTCCTGACTTTC
D gene: TRBD2; clone size: few; J gene: TRBJ2-1; V gene: TRBV23-1; CDR3 protein: CASSQSGTSTHTDEQFF; CDR3 DNA: TGCGCCAGCAGTCAATCCGGGACTAGCACCCACACCGATGAGCAGTTCTTC
D gene: NA; clone size: NA; J gene: TRBJ2-2; V gene: TRBV12-3/TRBV12-4; CDR3 protein: CASSWRRGDTGELFF; CDR3 DNA: TGTGCCAGCAGTTGGCGCAGGGGGGACACCGGGGAGCTGTTTTTT
D gene: TRBD1; clone size: NA; J gene: TRBJ1-1; V gene: TRBV5-1; CDR3 protein: CASSQGELVDTEAFF; CDR3 DNA: TGCGCCAGCAGCCAGGGGGAGTTGGTGGACACTGAAGCTTTCTTT
D gene: NA; clone size: NA; J gene: TRBJ2-7; V gene: TRBV28; CDR3 protein: CASNTPKTAYEQYF; CDR3 DNA: TGTGCCAGCAACACGCCGAAAACGGCCTACGAGCAGTACTTC
D gene: TRBD1; clone size: once; J gene: TRBJ2-3; V gene: TRBV18; CDR3 protein: CASRGQGSTTDTQYF; CDR3 DNA: TGTGCCAGCCGAGGACAGGGGTCGACCACAGATACGCAGTATTTT
D gene: NA; clone size: few; J gene: TRBJ2-7; V gene: TRBV7-9; CDR3 protein: CASSATGTLYEQYF; CDR3 DNA: TGTGCCAGCAGTGCAACAGGAACACTCTACGAGCAGTACTTC
D gene: NA; clone size: NA; J gene: TRBJ2-5; V gene: TRBV6-1; CDR3 protein: CASSAGWDIGETQYF; CDR3 DNA: TGTGCCAGCAGTGCAGGGTGGGACATTGGAGAGACCCAGTACTTC
D gene: NA; clone size: few; J gene: TRBJ2-1; V gene: TRBV12-3/TRBV12-4; CDR3 protein: CASSSGALSYNEQFF; CDR3 DNA: TGTGCCAGCAGTTCGGGAGCACTATCCTACAATGAGCAGTTCTTC
D gene: NA; clone size: many; J gene: TRBJ2-1; V gene: TRBV20-1; CDR3 protein: CSAREVAGYYNEQFF; CDR3 DNA: TGCAGTGCTAGAGAGGTAGCAGGATACTACAATGAGCAGTTCTTC
D gene: NA; clone size: few; J gene: TRBJ2-5; V gene: TRBV10-3; CDR3 protein: CAISSGIVETQYF; CDR3 DNA: TGTGCCATCAGCTCAGGGATTGTAGAGACCCAGTACTTC
D gene: TRBD2; clone size: NA; J gene: TRBJ2-7; V gene: TRBV7-9; CDR3 protein: CASSLLAGGPGEQYF; CDR3 DNA: TGTGCCAGCAGCTTATTGGCGGGAGGGCCCGGCGAGCAGTACTTC
D gene: NA; clone size: few; J gene: TRBJ2-4; V gene: TRBV28; CDR3 protein: CASSSLGELAKNIQYF; CDR3 DNA: TGTGCCAGCAGTTCCCTGGGAGAACTAGCCAAAAACATTCAGTACTTC
D gene: NA; clone size: few; J gene: TRBJ1-5; V gene: TRBV7-9; CDR3 protein: CASSLGGYSNQPQHF; CDR3 DNA: TGTGCCAGCAGCTTAGGCGGATATAGCAATCAGCCCCAGCATTTT
D gene: TRBD2; clone size: many; J gene: TRBJ2-1; V gene: TRBV14; CDR3 protein: CASSQVAGEYNEQFF; CDR3 DNA: TGTGCCAGCAGCCAAGTAGCGGGAGAGTACAATGAGCAGTTCTTC
D gene: NA; clone size: few; J gene: TRBJ1-1; V gene: TRBV3-1; CDR3 protein: CASSQDLAGNTEAFF; CDR3 DNA: TGTGCCAGCAGCCAAGATCTGGCAGGGAACACTGAAGCTTTCTTT
D gene: NA; clone size: few; J gene: TRBJ2-3; V gene: TRBV18; CDR3 protein: CASSPPLATDTQYF; CDR3 DNA: TGTGCCAGCTCACCACCACTAGCCACAGATACGCAGTATTTT
D gene: NA; clone size: many; J gene: TRBJ1-2; V gene: TRBV4-3; CDR3 protein: CASSQDPTDNYGYTF; CDR3 DNA: TGCGCCAGCAGCCAAGACCCGACAGATAACTATGGCTACACCTTC
D gene: NA; clone size: many; J gene: TRBJ2-5; V gene: TRBV5-5; CDR3 protein: CASSPGEGRQETQYF; CDR3 DNA: TGTGCCAGCAGTCCAGGGGAGGGACGACAAGAGACCCAGTACTTC
D gene: NA; clone size: few; J gene: TRBJ1-5; V gene: TRBV7-8; CDR3 protein: CASSLRVGNQPQHF; CDR3 DNA: TGTGCCAGCAGCTTACGGGTGGGCAATCAGCCCCAGCATTTT
D gene: NA; clone size: many; J gene: TRBJ2-7; V gene: TRBV6-5; CDR3 protein: CASSYLNPATGSYEQYF; CDR3 DNA: TGTGCCAGCAGTTACCTAAACCCAGCGACCGGCTCCTACGAGCAGTACTTC
D gene: NA; clone size: many; J gene: TRBJ2-7; V gene: TRBV9; CDR3 protein: CASTPGGSGFYEQYF; CDR3 DNA: TGTGCCAGCACCCCCGGAGGGAGCGGATTCTACGAGCAGTACTTC
D gene: NA; clone size: many; J gene: TRBJ1-5; V gene: TRBV6-1; CDR3 protein: CASSRAGTISNQPQHF; CDR3 DNA: TGTGCCAGCAGCCGAGCCGGGACAATTAGCAATCAGCCCCAGCATTTT
D gene: NA; clone size: NA; J gene: TRBJ2-4; V gene: TRBV4-3; CDR3 protein: CASSQVSSSQNIQYF; CDR3 DNA: TGCGCCAGCAGCCAAGTTTCCTCTTCTCAAAACATTCAGTACTTC
D gene: TRBD1; clone size: few; J gene: TRBJ2-1; V gene: TRBV20-1; CDR3 protein: CSARSGRGRRNEQFF; CDR3 DNA: TGCAGTGCTAGATCCGGCAGGGGGCGGAGAAATGAGCAGTTCTTC
D gene: NA; clone size: NA; J gene: TRBJ2-7; V gene: TRBV18; CDR3 protein: CASSPLDRRVLYEQYF; CDR3 DNA: TGTGCCAGCTCACCTCTCGACAGGAGGGTCCTCTACGAGCAGTACTTC
D gene: TRBD1; clone size: NA; J gene: TRBJ1-2; V gene: TRBV20-1; CDR3 protein: CSAKDRYYGYTF; CDR3 DNA: TGCAGTGCCAAGGACAGGTACTATGGCTACACCTTC
D gene: TRBD2; clone size: NA; J gene: TRBJ2-7; V gene: TRBV30; CDR3 protein: CACAGGTSGRALSYEQYF; CDR3 DNA: TGTGCCTGCGCTGGGGGAACTAGCGGGAGGGCTCTGTCCTACGAGCAGTACTTC
D gene: NA; clone size: NA; J gene: TRBJ1-4; V gene: TRBV27; CDR3 protein: CASRSAGSSRRLEKLFF; CDR3 DNA: TGTGCCAGCAGATCAGCGGGCTCCTCCCGAAGGTTGGAAAAACTGTTTTTT
D gene: TRBD1; clone size: NA; J gene: TRBJ1-6; V gene: TRBV7-2; CDR3 protein: CASSQQGRNSPLHF; CDR3 DNA: TGTGCCAGCAGCCAACAGGGGAGGAATTCACCCCTCCACTTT
D gene: NA; clone size: NA; J gene: TRBJ1-3; V gene: TRBV7-2; CDR3 protein: CASSFGQLRNTIYF; CDR3 DNA: TGTGCCAGCAGCTTCGGACAGCTCAGAAACACCATATATTTT